Listed below are T cell receptor beta chains from one sample, sequenced in a study of blood T cell repertoires in COVID-19. Clones were read by immunoSEQ multiplex PCR, and TCRdb kept only the in-frame ones, dropping some. The sample lists around 200,000 clones; around 80% were seen once. Sequencing was done on a sample of peripheral blood. These TCRs come from a woman older than 75 with active or convalescent COVID-19. CDR3s include the opening cysteine and the closing phenylalanine or tryptophan. Fields, in order: CDR3 protein, CDR3 DNA, J gene, CDR3 length, D gene, V gene, clone size. The D gene is left open where the match is weak. Size tells how often a clone was seen (once, few, many) or the class of an expanded clone, and some rows leave it out.

cdr3_aa: CASSKQGNQPQHF
cdr3_nt: TGTGCCAGTAGTAAACAGGGGAATCAGCCCCAGCATTTT
j_call: TRBJ1-5
cdr3_length: 13
d_call: TRBD1
v_call: TRBV19
clone_size: -

cdr3_aa: CASSIGQGDGAKNIQYF
cdr3_nt: TGTGCCAGTAGTATAGGACAGGGCGATGGAGCCAAAAACATTCAGTACTTC
j_call: TRBJ2-4
cdr3_length: 17
d_call: TRBD1
v_call: TRBV19
clone_size: -

cdr3_aa: CASSWKGGTEAFF
cdr3_nt: TGTGCCAGCAGCTGGAAAGGGGGCACTGAAGCTTTCTTT
j_call: TRBJ1-1
cdr3_length: 13
d_call: -
v_call: TRBV13
clone_size: -

cdr3_aa: CASFSGTGGSYEQYF
cdr3_nt: TGTGCCAGCTTCTCCGGGACAGGGGGCTCCTACGAGCAGTACTTC
j_call: TRBJ2-7
cdr3_length: 15
d_call: TRBD1
v_call: TRBV6-5
clone_size: -

cdr3_aa: CASSVQGTEAFF
cdr3_nt: TGTGCCAGCAGCGTACAGGGAACTGAAGCTTTCTTT
j_call: TRBJ1-1
cdr3_length: 12
d_call: -
v_call: TRBV7-9
clone_size: once

cdr3_aa: CASSSPGTGFVGSPLHF
cdr3_nt: TGTGCCAGCAGTAGTCCCGGGACAGGGTTCGTTGGTTCACCCCTCCACTTT
j_call: TRBJ1-6
cdr3_length: 17
d_call: TRBD1
v_call: TRBV27
clone_size: -

cdr3_aa: CASHGDQGEKLFF
cdr3_nt: TGTGCCAGTCATGGGGACCAGGGGGAAAAACTGTTTTTT
j_call: TRBJ1-4
cdr3_length: 13
d_call: -
v_call: TRBV6-5
clone_size: once

cdr3_aa: CASATGFSGNNEQFF
cdr3_nt: TGTGCCAGTGCAACCGGGTTTAGCGGAAACAATGAGCAGTTCTTC
j_call: TRBJ2-1
cdr3_length: 15
d_call: -
v_call: TRBV7-7
clone_size: medium-sized

cdr3_aa: CASSLEAGNYGYTF
cdr3_nt: TGTGCCAGCAGCTTAGAAGCGGGTAACTATGGCTACACCTTC
j_call: TRBJ1-2
cdr3_length: 14
d_call: -
v_call: TRBV11-2
clone_size: few

cdr3_aa: CASSVWEIESYTDTQYF
cdr3_nt: TGTGCCAGCAGCGTATGGGAGATAGAAAGCTACACAGATACGCAGTATTTT
j_call: TRBJ2-3
cdr3_length: 17
d_call: -
v_call: TRBV7-9
clone_size: -

cdr3_aa: CASSYSTGVGTEAFF
cdr3_nt: TGTGCCAGCAGTTACTCGACAGGCGTGGGTACTGAAGCTTTCTTT
j_call: TRBJ1-1
cdr3_length: 15
d_call: -
v_call: TRBV6-2/TRBV6-3
clone_size: -

cdr3_aa: CASSPTQGTAYGYTF
cdr3_nt: TGTGCCAGCAGCCCCACCCAAGGGACAGCTTATGGCTACACCTTC
j_call: TRBJ1-2
cdr3_length: 15
d_call: TRBD1
v_call: TRBV4-2
clone_size: -

cdr3_aa: CASSLADRDLGYTF
cdr3_nt: TGTGCCAGCAGTTTAGCGGACAGGGACCTTGGCTACACCTTC
j_call: TRBJ1-2
cdr3_length: 14
d_call: TRBD1
v_call: TRBV28
clone_size: once

cdr3_aa: CASSAQTGKNTGELFF
cdr3_nt: TGTGCCAGCAGTGCCCAGACAGGGAAGAACACCGGGGAGCTGTTTTTT
j_call: TRBJ2-2
cdr3_length: 16
d_call: TRBD1
v_call: TRBV2
clone_size: once

cdr3_aa: CASSLVGQGGYNEQFF
cdr3_nt: TGCGCCAGCAGCTTGGTAGGTCAGGGAGGGTACAATGAGCAGTTCTTC
j_call: TRBJ2-1
cdr3_length: 16
d_call: TRBD2
v_call: TRBV5-1
clone_size: -

cdr3_aa: CASSLMGAGEKLFF
cdr3_nt: TGTGCCAGCAGTTTAATGGGGGCAGGGGAAAAACTGTTTTTT
j_call: TRBJ1-4
cdr3_length: 14
d_call: -
v_call: TRBV27
clone_size: -

cdr3_aa: CASSEQVMNTEAFF
cdr3_nt: TGCGCCAGCAGTGAACAGGTTATGAACACTGAAGCTTTCTTT
j_call: TRBJ1-1
cdr3_length: 14
d_call: -
v_call: TRBV10-2
clone_size: -

cdr3_aa: CASLPARMLGYTF
cdr3_nt: TGTGCCAGCCTCCCGGCCAGGATGCTTGGCTACACCTTC
j_call: TRBJ1-2
cdr3_length: 13
d_call: -
v_call: TRBV12-3/TRBV12-4
clone_size: once

cdr3_aa: CASRKTGYNYGYTF
cdr3_nt: TGTGCCAGTCGGAAAACAGGGTACAACTATGGCTACACCTTC
j_call: TRBJ1-2
cdr3_length: 14
d_call: -
v_call: TRBV6-5
clone_size: -

cdr3_aa: CASSLLSNQPQHF
cdr3_nt: TGTGCCAGCAGTTTACTTAGCAATCAGCCCCAGCATTTT
j_call: TRBJ1-5
cdr3_length: 13
d_call: -
v_call: TRBV27
clone_size: -

cdr3_aa: CAIRRTSGGTLNNEQFF
cdr3_nt: TGTGCCATCAGGCGGACTAGCGGGGGGACCCTCAACAATGAGCAGTTCTTC
j_call: TRBJ2-1
cdr3_length: 17
d_call: TRBD2
v_call: TRBV10-3
clone_size: -

cdr3_aa: CASSLEPQGARNTIYF
cdr3_nt: TGCGCCAGCAGCTTGGAACCCCAGGGGGCCCGAAACACCATATATTTT
j_call: TRBJ1-3
cdr3_length: 16
d_call: TRBD1
v_call: TRBV5-1
clone_size: -

cdr3_aa: CASSLLSTSNTGELFF
cdr3_nt: TGTGCCAGCAGCCTTCTATCGACATCGAACACCGGGGAGCTGTTTTTT
j_call: TRBJ2-2
cdr3_length: 16
d_call: -
v_call: TRBV16
clone_size: -

cdr3_aa: CASLTGRDRGNTIYF
cdr3_nt: TGTGCCAGCCTTACAGGGAGAGATAGGGGAAACACCATATATTTT
j_call: TRBJ1-3
cdr3_length: 15
d_call: -
v_call: TRBV28
clone_size: -

cdr3_aa: CASRGQGAYEQYF
cdr3_nt: TGTGCCAGCCGGGGACAGGGGGCCTACGAGCAGTACTTC
j_call: TRBJ2-7
cdr3_length: 13
d_call: TRBD1
v_call: TRBV18
clone_size: many

cdr3_aa: CASSPGTLANEKLFF
cdr3_nt: TGTGCCAGCAGCCCCGGGACACTGGCTAATGAAAAACTGTTTTTT
j_call: TRBJ1-4
cdr3_length: 15
d_call: -
v_call: TRBV7-9
clone_size: -

cdr3_aa: CASSHSPGREKLFF
cdr3_nt: TGCGCCAGCAGCCACTCACCTGGGAGAGAAAAACTGTTTTTT
j_call: TRBJ1-4
cdr3_length: 14
d_call: -
v_call: TRBV4-3
clone_size: -

cdr3_aa: CASRGAPNTEAFF
cdr3_nt: TGTGCCAGCAGAGGGGCCCCGAACACTGAAGCTTTCTTT
j_call: TRBJ1-1
cdr3_length: 13
d_call: -
v_call: TRBV7-3
clone_size: -

cdr3_aa: CASSIDPRGLNTEAFF
cdr3_nt: TGTGCCAGTAGTATAGACCCTCGCGGATTGAACACTGAAGCTTTCTTT
j_call: TRBJ1-1
cdr3_length: 16
d_call: -
v_call: TRBV19
clone_size: once

cdr3_aa: CASSQDPGIGYTF
cdr3_nt: TGCGCCAGCAGCCAAGATCCGGGTATTGGCTACACCTTC
j_call: TRBJ1-2
cdr3_length: 13
d_call: -
v_call: TRBV4-3
clone_size: -

cdr3_aa: CATSGTHRSSYNEQFF
cdr3_nt: TGTGCCACCAGCGGCACTCACCGGAGCTCCTACAATGAGCAGTTCTTC
j_call: TRBJ2-1
cdr3_length: 16
d_call: -
v_call: TRBV15
clone_size: -

cdr3_aa: CASSQGRAYRQGNYGYTF
cdr3_nt: TGCGCCAGCAGCCAGGGACGCGCCTACAGACAGGGTAACTATGGCTACACCTTC
j_call: TRBJ1-2
cdr3_length: 18
d_call: TRBD1
v_call: TRBV4-1
clone_size: -